This paragraph covers one T cell receptor beta chain sequence. What it recognizes is unknown. The table came from immunoSEQ multiplex PCR; TCRdb's copy has only in-frame clones and leaves some out. The sample gives around 300,000 clones, roughly 90% of which show up once; around 0.96% is in the top ten. Germline V gene lookup returns CDR1 SGHAT and CDR2 FQNNGV. This CDR3 spans 14 amino acids. The V end was cut by 1 base, the J end by 8 bases, with 11 bases between. The data were taken from a study of cytomegalovirus exposure and HLA in healthy donors. Study summary: Later, an analysis reported that the 95 to 150 validation repertoires had used the same platform as the roughly 650 first-cohort repertoires.

Overall study findings and caveats: Despite most TCR sequences being rare, some public TCRs occurred in many donors. The study put some 150 TCR beta chains on its list as cytomegalovirus-associated. According to a later analysis, TCR clusters from the first cohort tended to co-occur in the approximately 130 validation repertoires.

The gene calls are TRBV11-2 and TRBJ1-4; perhaps TRBD1 as D (6 bases). This TCR was recovered from a man younger than 40 in good health and CMV-seronegative. Sequenced sample: PBMCs. This CDR3 is CASSLVQDREKLFF. Written as DNA, the CDR3 is TGTGCCAGCAGCTTAGTACAGGACAGAGAAAAACTGTTTTTT.